Each of the 9 T cell receptor beta chains below was sequenced from the same sample in a study of shared clonotypes between healthy human individuals. Libraries were prepared by immunoSEQ multiplex PCR; TCRdb keeps only in-frame clonotypes and omits some of them. This table holds approximately 470,000 clones, 60% to 80% found once. The specimen sequenced was PBMCs. These receptors were collected from a woman in her 40s in good health. Some clones in this sample may be carry-over from other donors' samples.

This chain connects TRBV5-6 to TRBJ2-1, with 8 nucleotides matching TRBD2. This CDR3 spans 15 amino acids. V lost 3 bases to trimming and J lost 6 bases; unmatched junction nucleotides: 8. The V gene's germline CDR1 is SGHDT and CDR2 YYEEEE. CDR3 region: CASSSLAVVGNEQFF. As DNA, the CDR3 is TGTGCCAGCAGCTCACTAGCGGTGGTAGGCAATGAGCAGTTCTTC.

J is TRBJ1-1 and V is TRBV25-1; 8 nucleotides match TRBD1. Germline CDR1 MGHDK, CDR2 SYGVNS. The CDR3 is 15 residues long. The trim removed 4 bases at V and 6 bases at J, leaving 10 bases unmatched. The CDR3 region is CASSAMDRDDAEAFF. The CDR3 coding sequence is TGTGCCAGCAGTGCCATGGACAGGGATGACGCTGAAGCTTTCTTT.

The V gene is TRBV11-2, the J gene TRBJ2-1; D is undetermined. CDR1 SGHAT and CDR2 FQNNGV come from the germline V gene. V was cut by 1 base and J by 7 bases, with 11 bases left in between. The CDR3 is 14 residues long. The CDR3 nucleotides read TGTGCCAGCAGCTTAGGGCGGAACTCGAATGAGCAGTTCTTC. It translates to CASSLGRNSNEQFF. Using reference TRBV11-2 and TRBJ2-1 for the parts outside the CDR3, the full variable domain is EAGVAQSPRYKIIEKRQSVAFWCNPISGHATLYWYQQILGQGPKLLIQFQNNGVVDDSQLPKDRFSAERLKGVDSTLKIQPAKLEDSAVYLCASSLGRNSNEQFFGPGTRLTVL.

This chain links TRBV6-5 with TRBJ1-2; D uncertain. Deletions cut 0 bases from V and 5 bases from J, with 13 bases between. From germline, CDR1 is MNHEY and CDR2 SVGAGI. The CDR3 extends over 15 amino acids. The CDR3 region is CASSYSTETQYGYTF. CDR3 coding DNA: TGTGCCAGCAGTTACTCTACGGAAACCCAGTATGGCTACACCTTC.

The chain has TRBV30 and TRBJ2-7; 8 bases align to TRBD2. Germline trimming cut 4 bases from V and 2 bases from J; bases unmatched to any gene: 7. The length of the CDR3 is 14 residues. CDR1 and CDR2 (germline): GTSNPN, SVGIG (reference sequence). CDR3 sequence (DNA): TGTGCCTGGATACCACTAGCGGCTACCTACGAGCAGTACTTC. Protein: CAWIPLAATYEQYF.

V and J are TRBV7-2 and TRBJ1-3; no firm D call. CDR1 is SGHTA and CDR2 is FQGNSA in the germline V gene. CDR3 length: 14 amino acids. Trimming pared 1 base from V and 1 base from J, leaving 5 bases between. CDR3: CASSLGGSGNTIYF. CDR3 DNA sequence: TGTGCCAGCAGCTTAGGAGGGTCTGGAAACACCATATATTTT.

The chain has TRBV2 and TRBJ2-7, with 10 bases identical to TRBD2. CDR3 length equals 14 residues. Germline values: CDR1 SNHLY, CDR2 FYNNEI. The J segment lost 2 bases and the V segment lost 4 bases, leaving 2 bases of the junction unmatched. DNA of the CDR3: TGTGCCAGCAGTGGGACTAGCGGAGCCTACGAGCAGTACTTC. Translating it yields CASSGTSGAYEQYF.

This chain links TRBV7-8 with TRBJ2-2; 8 nucleotides line up with TRBD2. V shed 6 bases, J shed 3 bases, and the junction held 9 bases outside the gene matches. Germline-derived CDR1 and CDR2 are SGHVS and FQNEAQ. CDR3 length equals 16 residues. The CDR3 is CASRGGAGGYTGELFF. The CDR3 region has the DNA TGTGCCAGCAGAGGGGGGGCGGGAGGCTACACCGGGGAGCTGTTTTTT.

The chain uses TRBV5-1 and TRBJ2-7; 9 positions match TRBD1. CDR3 length: 14 amino acids. With V trimmed by 4 bases and J by 5 bases, 7 bases remained unmatched. Germline CDR1 and CDR2: SGHRS and YFSETQ. CDR3 in DNA: TGCGCCAGCAGCCACGACAGGGGGGCGGACGAGCAGTACTTC. Translation: CASSHDRGADEQYF.